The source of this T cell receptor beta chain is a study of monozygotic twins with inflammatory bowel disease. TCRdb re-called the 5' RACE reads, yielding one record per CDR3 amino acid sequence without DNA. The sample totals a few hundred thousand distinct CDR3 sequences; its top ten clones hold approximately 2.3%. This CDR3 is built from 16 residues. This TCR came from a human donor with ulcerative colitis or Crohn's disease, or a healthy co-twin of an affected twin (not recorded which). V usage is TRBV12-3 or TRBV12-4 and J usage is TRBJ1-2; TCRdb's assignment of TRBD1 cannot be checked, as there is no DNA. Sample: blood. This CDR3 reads CASSLLLGQGRYGYTF.